The rows below give T cell receptor beta chains drawn from one sample of a study of response to subunit inactivated influenza vaccine. TCRdb processed the RT-PCR reads anew with MiXCR; each CDR3 protein has one entry. Among almost 250,000 distinct CDR3 sequences listed, 10% to 15% were seen once. The input for sequencing was non-naive T cells sorted from PBMCs, taken 14 to 15 days before vaccination. The origin of the receptors is a man aged 45 to 65 who received an inactivated influenza vaccine. Each CDR3 is given with its conserved first and last residue. Fields, in order: D gene, J gene, V gene, clone size, CDR3 length, CDR3 protein, CDR3 DNA. A D gene is named only where the DNA matches it firmly. Not all rows give a size; the values are once, few, many and, for expanded clones, a class.

D: TRBD2; J: TRBJ2-3; V: TRBV9; size: few; length: 15; CDR3: CASSDTSGYTDTQYF; DNA: TGTGCCAGCAGCGACACTAGCGGCTACACAGATACGCAGTATTTT
D: TRBD1; J: TRBJ2-3; V: TRBV11-3; size: .; length: 15; CDR3: CASSQGQGTTDTQYF; DNA: TGTGCCAGCAGCCAAGGACAGGGGACCACAGATACGCAGTATTTT
D: TRBD2; J: TRBJ2-7; V: TRBV7-9; size: .; length: 14; CDR3: CASSEGLAAGEQYF; DNA: TGTGCCAGCAGCGAGGGACTAGCGGCGGGCGAGCAGTACTTC
D: TRBD1; J: TRBJ1-5; V: TRBV3-1; size: many; length: 14; CDR3: CASSQTTGAQPQHF; DNA: TGTGCCAGCAGCCAAACCACAGGGGCTCAGCCCCAGCATTTT
D: .; J: TRBJ2-7; V: TRBV6-2/TRBV6-3; size: many; length: 12; CDR3: CASSYYSYEQYF; DNA: TGTGCCAGCAGTTACTACTCCTACGAGCAGTACTTC
D: TRBD1; J: TRBJ1-3; V: TRBV7-2; size: many; length: 16; CDR3: CASSPRDRGSGNTIYF; DNA: TGTGCCAGCAGCCCTCGGGACAGGGGATCTGGAAACACCATATATTTT
D: TRBD2; J: TRBJ2-7; V: TRBV11-1; size: .; length: 21; CDR3: CASSSNRIRLAEAQNSYEQYF; DNA: TGTGCCAGCAGCTCTAACAGGATTCGACTAGCGGAAGCCCAAAACTCCTACGAGCAGTACTTC
D: .; J: TRBJ2-1; V: TRBV7-2; size: few; length: 14; CDR3: CASSLAAGVYEQFF; DNA: TGTGCCAGCAGCTTAGCGGCCGGTGTCTATGAGCAGTTCTTC
D: .; J: TRBJ1-2; V: TRBV5-5; size: .; length: 15; CDR3: CASSLGDSRSYGYTF; DNA: TGTGCCAGCAGCTTGGGAGACAGCCGGAGCTATGGCTACACCTTC
D: .; J: TRBJ1-5; V: TRBV6-5; size: few; length: 17; CDR3: CASSYWAGANSNQPQHF; DNA: TGTGCCAGCAGTTACTGGGCAGGGGCTAATAGCAATCAGCCCCAGCATTTT
D: .; J: TRBJ2-1; V: TRBV6-1; size: .; length: 13; CDR3: CASSEEDHNEQFF; DNA: TGTGCCAGCAGTGAAGAGGACCACAATGAGCAGTTCTTC
D: .; J: TRBJ2-1; V: TRBV7-3; size: many; length: 12; CDR3: CASSFLNNEQFF; DNA: TGTGCCAGCAGCTTCCTTAACAATGAGCAGTTCTTC
D: TRBD1; J: TRBJ1-5; V: TRBV10-3; size: few; length: 17; CDR3: CAISEAGGRGINQPQHF; DNA: TGTGCCATCAGTGAGGCGGGGGGCAGGGGGATCAATCAGCCCCAGCATTTT
D: .; J: TRBJ1-5; V: TRBV7-2; size: few; length: 16; CDR3: CASSPQGAGFNQPQHF; DNA: TGTGCCAGCAGCCCCCAGGGTGCGGGATTTAATCAGCCCCAGCATTTT
D: .; J: TRBJ2-7; V: TRBV28; size: .; length: 14; CDR3: CASIPSGVGYEQYF; DNA: TGTGCCAGCATACCTTCAGGGGTAGGATACGAGCAGTACTTC
D: TRBD2; J: TRBJ2-3; V: TRBV9; size: .; length: 16; CDR3: CASSVGSGGYADTQYF; DNA: TGTGCCAGCAGCGTAGGATCGGGGGGATACGCAGATACGCAGTATTTT
D: .; J: TRBJ2-2; V: TRBV5-1; size: many; length: 15; CDR3: CASSLALRSTGELFF; DNA: TGCGCCAGCAGCTTGGCGCTAAGATCCACCGGGGAGCTGTTTTTT
D: .; J: TRBJ1-2; V: TRBV7-2; size: few; length: 11; CDR3: CASSLIYGYTF; DNA: TGTGCCAGCAGCTTGATCTATGGCTACACCTTC
D: TRBD2; J: TRBJ2-1; V: TRBV7-2; size: many; length: 16; CDR3: CASSLLSLAGGREQFF; DNA: TGTGCCAGCAGCTTATTATCACTAGCGGGGGGGCGAGAGCAGTTCTTC
D: TRBD2; J: TRBJ2-3; V: TRBV7-8; size: .; length: 16; CDR3: CASSLVGAGSTDTQYF; DNA: TGTGCCAGCAGCTTAGTCGGAGCGGGGAGCACAGATACGCAGTATTTT
D: .; J: TRBJ2-7; V: TRBV9; size: few; length: 16; CDR3: CASSPGGGSSSYEQYF; DNA: TGTGCCAGCAGCCCAGGGGGGGGTTCAAGCTCCTACGAGCAGTACTTC
D: .; J: TRBJ1-2; V: TRBV6-1; size: .; length: 14; CDR3: CVSSPLGGNYGYTF; DNA: TGTGTCAGCAGTCCCCTGGGAGGGAACTATGGCTACACCTTC
D: .; J: TRBJ2-7; V: TRBV29-1; size: few; length: 11; CDR3: CSVGGEYEQYF; DNA: TGCAGCGTTGGGGGGGAGTACGAGCAGTACTTC
D: .; J: TRBJ2-7; V: TRBV7-2; size: many; length: 13; CDR3: CASSLGQIYEQYF; DNA: TGTGCCAGCAGCTTAGGGCAGATCTACGAGCAGTACTTC
D: .; J: TRBJ2-7; V: TRBV6-5; size: once; length: 14; CDR3: CASSSRARGSEQYF; DNA: TGTGCCAGCAGTTCAAGGGCCCGGGGCAGCGAGCAGTACTTC
D: TRBD2; J: TRBJ2-7; V: TRBV20-1; size: .; length: 14; CDR3: CSASRLAGRVEQYF; DNA: TGCAGTGCTAGTCGGCTAGCGGGGCGCGTCGAGCAGTACTTC
D: TRBD1; J: TRBJ2-5; V: TRBV28; size: .; length: 19; CDR3: CASSLYGGQGAAAQETQYF; DNA: TGTGCCAGCAGTTTATATGGGGGACAGGGCGCGGCAGCCCAAGAGACCCAGTACTTC
D: .; J: TRBJ2-2; V: TRBV5-1; size: .; length: 14; CDR3: CASSLPTSPGELFF; DNA: TGCGCCAGCAGCCTCCCTACTAGCCCCGGGGAGCTGTTTTTT